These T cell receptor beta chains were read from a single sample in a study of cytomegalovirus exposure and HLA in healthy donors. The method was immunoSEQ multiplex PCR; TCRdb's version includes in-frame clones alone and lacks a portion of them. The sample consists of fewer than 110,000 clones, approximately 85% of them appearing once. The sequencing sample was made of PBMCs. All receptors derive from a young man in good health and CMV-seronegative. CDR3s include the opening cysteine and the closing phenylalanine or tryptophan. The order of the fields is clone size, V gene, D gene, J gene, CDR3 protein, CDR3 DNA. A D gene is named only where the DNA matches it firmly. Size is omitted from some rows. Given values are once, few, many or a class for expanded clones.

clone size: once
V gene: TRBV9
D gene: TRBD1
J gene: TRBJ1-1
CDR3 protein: CASSDRGGNTEAFF
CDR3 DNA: TGTGCCAGCAGCGACAGGGGTGGGAACACTGAAGCTTTCTTT

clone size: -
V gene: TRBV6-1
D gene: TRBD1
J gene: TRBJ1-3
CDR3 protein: CASREPTGGGNTIYF
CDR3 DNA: TGTGCCAGCAGGGAGCCGACAGGGGGCGGAAACACCATATATTTT

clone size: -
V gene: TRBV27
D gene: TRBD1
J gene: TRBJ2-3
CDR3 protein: CATLGGGDTQYF
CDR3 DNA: TGTGCCACCTTAGGGGGCGGAGATACGCAGTATTTT

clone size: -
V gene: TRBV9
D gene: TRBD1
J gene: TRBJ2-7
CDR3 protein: CASSVGTGGAYEQYF
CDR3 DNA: TGTGCCAGCAGCGTAGGGACAGGGGGCGCGTACGAGCAGTACTTC

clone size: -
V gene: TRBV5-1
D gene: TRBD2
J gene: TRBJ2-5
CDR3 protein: CASSLPAGGETQYF
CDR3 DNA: TGCGCCAGCAGCTTGCCAGCGGGAGGGGAGACCCAGTACTTC

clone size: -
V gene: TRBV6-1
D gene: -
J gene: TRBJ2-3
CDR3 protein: CASSEGQFDTQYF
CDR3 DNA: TGTGCCAGCAGTGAAGGACAATTTGATACGCAGTATTTT

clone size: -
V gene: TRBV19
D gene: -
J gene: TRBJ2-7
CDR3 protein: CASMGTPSSYEQYF
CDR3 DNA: TGTGCCAGCATGGGGACTCCAAGCTCCTACGAGCAGTACTTC

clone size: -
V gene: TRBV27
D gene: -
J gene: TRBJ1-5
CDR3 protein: CASGGTGYRNQPQHF
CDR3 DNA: TGTGCCAGCGGGGGAACAGGGTATCGGAATCAGCCCCAGCATTTT

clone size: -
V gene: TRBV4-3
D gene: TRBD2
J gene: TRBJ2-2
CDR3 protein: CASSQEAGGSTGELFF
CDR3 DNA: TGCGCCAGCAGCCAAGAGGCGGGAGGTAGCACCGGGGAGCTGTTTTTT

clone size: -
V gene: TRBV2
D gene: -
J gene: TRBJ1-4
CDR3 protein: CASRPTAINEKLFF
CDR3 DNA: TGTGCCAGCAGGCCCACAGCTATTAATGAAAAACTGTTTTTT

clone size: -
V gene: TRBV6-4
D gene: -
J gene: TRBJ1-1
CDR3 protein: CASSDIAGRGAFF
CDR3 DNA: TGTGCCAGCAGTGATATCGCCGGGAGGGGGGCTTTCTTT

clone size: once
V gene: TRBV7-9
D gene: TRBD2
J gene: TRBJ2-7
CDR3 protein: CASSAGTSGREQYF
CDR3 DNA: TGTGCCAGCAGCGCCGGGACTAGCGGGAGGGAGCAGTACTTC

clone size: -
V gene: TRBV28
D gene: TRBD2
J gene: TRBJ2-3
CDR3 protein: CASSFPVAGRTDTQYF
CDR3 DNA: TGTGCCAGCAGTTTCCCAGTAGCGGGACGCACAGATACGCAGTATTTT

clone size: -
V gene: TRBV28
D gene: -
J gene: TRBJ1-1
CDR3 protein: CASSLGGGSTEAFF
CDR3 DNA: TGTGCCAGCAGTCTGGGAGGAGGGAGCACTGAAGCTTTCTTT

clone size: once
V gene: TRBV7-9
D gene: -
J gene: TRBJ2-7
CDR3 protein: CASSLTTLIYEQYF
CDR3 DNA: TGTGCCAGCAGCCTCACCACCCTAATTTACGAGCAGTACTTC

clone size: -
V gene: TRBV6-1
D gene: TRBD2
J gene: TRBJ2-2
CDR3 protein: CASSEALAGPNTGELFF
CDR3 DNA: TGTGCCAGCAGTGAAGCATTAGCGGGCCCGAACACCGGGGAGCTGTTTTTT

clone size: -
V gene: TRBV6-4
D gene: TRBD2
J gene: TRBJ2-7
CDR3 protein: CASRWLAGLSYEQYF
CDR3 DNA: TGTGCCAGCAGGTGGCTAGCGGGATTATCCTACGAGCAGTACTTC

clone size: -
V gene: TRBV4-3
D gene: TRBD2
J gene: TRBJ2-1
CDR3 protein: CASSLEGSGSDEQFF
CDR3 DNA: TGCGCCAGCAGCCTAGAAGGTAGCGGGAGTGATGAGCAGTTCTTC

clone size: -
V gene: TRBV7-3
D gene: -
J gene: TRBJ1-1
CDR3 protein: CASSQLGDTEAFF
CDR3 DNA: TGTGCCAGCAGCCAGCTCGGGGACACTGAAGCTTTCTTT

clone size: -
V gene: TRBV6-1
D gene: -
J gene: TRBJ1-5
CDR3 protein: CASSEPRINSNQPQHF
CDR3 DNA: TGTGCCAGCAGTGAACCCAGAATTAATAGCAATCAGCCCCAGCATTTT

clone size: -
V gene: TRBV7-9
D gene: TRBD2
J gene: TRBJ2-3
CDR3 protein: CASSYGTSRGTDTQYF
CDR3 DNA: TGTGCCAGCAGCTACGGGACTAGCAGGGGCACAGATACGCAGTATTTT

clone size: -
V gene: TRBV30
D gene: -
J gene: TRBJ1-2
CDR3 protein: CAWSRGNYGYTF
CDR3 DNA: TGTGCCTGGAGTCGGGGGAACTATGGCTACACCTTC

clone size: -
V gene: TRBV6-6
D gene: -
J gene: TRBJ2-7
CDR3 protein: CASSQAPPSYEQYF
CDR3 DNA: TGTGCCAGCAGTCAGGCACCCCCCTCCTACGAGCAGTACTTC

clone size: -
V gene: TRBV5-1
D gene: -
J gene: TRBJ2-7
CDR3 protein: CASTNGYEQYF
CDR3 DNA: TGCGCCAGCACTAACGGCTACGAGCAGTACTTC

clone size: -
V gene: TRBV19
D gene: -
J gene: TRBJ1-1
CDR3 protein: CASSMVQVGGIMNTEAFF
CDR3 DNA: TGTGCCAGTAGTATGGTCCAGGTGGGGGGGATAATGAACACTGAAGCTTTCTTT

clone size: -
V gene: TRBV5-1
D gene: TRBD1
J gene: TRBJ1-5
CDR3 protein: CASSFGTGAGQPQHF
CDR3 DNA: TGCGCCAGCAGCTTCGGGACAGGGGCCGGTCAGCCCCAGCATTTT

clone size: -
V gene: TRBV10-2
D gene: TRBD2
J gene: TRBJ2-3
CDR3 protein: CASRGPSTSGLAGGPGTPDTQYF
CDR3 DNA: TGCGCCAGCAGAGGGCCTTCCACTTCAGGACTAGCGGGGGGGCCCGGGACTCCGGATACGCAGTATTTT

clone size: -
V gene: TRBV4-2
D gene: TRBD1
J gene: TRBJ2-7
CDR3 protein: CASSQNTGGREQYF
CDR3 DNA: TGTGCCAGCAGCCAAAACACAGGGGGCAGGGAGCAGTACTTC

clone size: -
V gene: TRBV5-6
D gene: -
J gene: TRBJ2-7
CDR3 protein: CASSQTYEQYF
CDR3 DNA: TGTGCCAGCAGCCAAACCTACGAGCAGTACTTC

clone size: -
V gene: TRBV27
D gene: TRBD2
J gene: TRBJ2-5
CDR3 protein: CASSSGGVLETQYF
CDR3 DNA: TGTGCCAGCAGTAGCGGGGGGGTATTAGAGACCCAGTACTTC

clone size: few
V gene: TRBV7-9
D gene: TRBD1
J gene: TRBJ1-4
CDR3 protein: CASSLSGTGGGEKLFF
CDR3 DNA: TGTGCCAGCAGCTTGTCCGGGACAGGGGGTGGAGAAAAACTGTTTTTT

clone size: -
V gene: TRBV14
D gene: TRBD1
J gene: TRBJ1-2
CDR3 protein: CASSQGMTGGPRNYGYTF
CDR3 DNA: TGTGCCAGCAGCCAAGGAATGACAGGGGGGCCCCGGAACTATGGCTACACCTTC